This T cell receptor beta chain appears in the sequencing data of a study of T-cell reconstitution after alpha-beta-depleted transplantation in children. Study outcomes and limitations: At one year after transplant, newly produced T cells mostly accounted for T-cell counts and diversity. It was surviving recipient T cells and thymic progenitors that gave some patients high TCRbeta diversity at day 60.

The CDR3 consists of 14 residues. V dropped 5 bases and J dropped 1 base, with 11 bases sitting between them. Molecular barcoding with unique molecular identifiers was used for the TCRbeta library. TCRdb reprocessed the PCR reads with MiXCR, giving one entry per CDR3 protein. The profile shows about 210,000 distinct CDR3 sequences, more than 15% of them singletons. This clonotype was observed a few times. Its antigen is unidentified. The sequencing used PBMCs, mostly from graft donor cells, collected 360 days after TCRalphabeta/CD19-depleted stem cell transplant. The chain employs TRBV12-3 or TRBV12-4 and TRBJ1-1; D is unresolved. The clonotype comes from a male patient aged 2-9 years who had a stem cell transplant for acute lymphoblastic leukemia, so the T cells may come from the graft donor. The CDR3 protein is CASSPTGGNTEAFF. CDR3 DNA sequence: TGTGCCAGCAGTCCGACCGGAGGGAACACTGAAGCTTTCTTT.